Described below is a single TCR beta chain sequence and its context. Its antigen is unidentified. Deep-level settings were used for running the assay. The data were produced by immunoSEQ multiplex PCR, yet TCRdb's version contains in-frame clones alone and is incomplete. The sample includes some 580,000 clones, around 97% of them seen just once. Germline V gene data show CDR1 as MNHEY and CDR2 as SMNVEV (reference sequence). J was trimmed by 4 bases and V by 4 bases; bases with no gene match: 5. This CDR3 is built from 14 residues. The data belong to a study of shared clonotypes between healthy human individuals. Healthy HIV-negative adults without recent acute infections or vaccinations served as donors. Study observations and caveats: Sampling included only blood; tissue repertoires likely differ.

Source material: naive CD4+ T cells sorted from blood. Subset indicated: CD45RA+ positively selected. The chain recombines TRBV27 with TRBJ2-5; 8 bases are a match to TRBD2. The sequence came from a woman under 40 in good health. The chain's CDR3 is CASSSAGAGETQYF. CDR3 nucleotide sequence: TGTGCCAGCAGTTCAGCGGGAGCTGGAGAGACCCAGTACTTC.